This T cell receptor beta chain originates from a study of blood T cell repertoires in COVID-19. Turning to the study itself: T cells, B-cell-depleted T cells, or PBMCs provided the cDNA or gDNA that served as material.

Original methodology: Reference gene primer amplification gave nucleated cell count estimates. The data were produced by immunoSEQ multiplex PCR, yet TCRdb's version contains in-frame clones alone and is incomplete. V, J and clone size derive from that table, while D and trimming were established from the DNA sequence. The table lists about 62,000 clones, 80% to 90% of them singletons. The length of the CDR3 is 16 residues. Germline assignment: CDR1 MNHEY and CDR2 SVGAGI. V was shortened by 2 bases and J by 0 bases, with 8 bases between the two germline ends. The TCR comes from a woman aged 80 or over with acute or convalescent COVID-19. The sample taken for sequencing was peripheral blood. The rearrangement links TRBV6-5 to TRBJ1-6; D remains unclear. The CDR3 loop is CASSYLASSYNSPLHF. The DNA of the CDR3 is TGTGCCAGCAGTTACCTGGCAAGCTCCTATAATTCACCCCTCCACTTT.